This T cell receptor beta chain was sequenced for a study of cytomegalovirus exposure and HLA in healthy donors. Whole-study findings and limits: A later analysis, which compared TCR beta chains of equal frequency, found the HLA-associated ones more clonally expanded. Listed as cytomegalovirus-associated were 150 to 200 TCR beta chains.

This CDR3 contains 14 residues. Germline trimming cut 5 bases from V and 2 bases from J; bases unmatched to any gene: 5. The V gene's germline CDR1 is LNHDA and CDR2 SQIVND (reference sequence). Worth noting for this clone: Its target is not known.

Primers included in the PCR were 60 Vbeta and 13 Jbeta primers. In the study's own analysis: As a later analysis found, there were 70 million to 100 million unique TCR beta chains, of which roughly 11 million were shared. Some clones are missing from TCRdb's copy, which holds only in-frame ones; the method was immunoSEQ multiplex PCR. The V and J calls and clone size are taken from that table; D and trimming were inferred from the DNA. This table holds over 200,000 clones, 85% to 90% found once. The chain combines TRBV19 with TRBJ2-7, with 8 nucleotides matching TRBD1. This clonotype originated in a human donor in good health. Material for sequencing was PBMCs. The CDR3 sequence is CASSPTGVPYEQYF. The CDR3 bases are TGTGCCAGTAGTCCGACAGGGGTCCCCTACGAGCAGTACTTC. The whole variable domain, remainder taken from reference TRBV19 and TRBJ2-7, is DGGITQSPKYLFRKEGQNVTLSCEQNLNHDAMYWYRQDPGQGLRLIYYSQIVNDFQKGDIAEGYSVSREKKESFPLTVTSAQKNPTAFYLCASSPTGVPYEQYFGPGTRLTVT.